This T cell receptor (beta chain) is drawn from a study of naive and memory T cell subsets. Study observations and caveats: The RNA method is potentially sensitive to activation and differentiation changes.

Ligated cDNA underwent four rounds of PCR with nested alpha and beta constant region primers and SP2. Reverse transcription of blood and skin TCR RNA was primed at alpha and beta constant regions. One entry per CDR3 protein results from TCRdb running MiXCR on the 5' RACE reads. The repertoire consists of over 45,000 distinct CDR3 sequences, with around 7.3% occurring once and the leading ten covering 9% to 10%. This clonotype was seen at least ten times. Its antigen is unknown. TCR cDNA received a 3' ligated oligonucleotide that carried a UMI. CDR3 length: 13 residues. V was trimmed by 4 bases and J by 0 bases, leaving 4 bases between them. Per the germline V gene, CDR1 is MNHEY and CDR2 is SMNVEV (reference sequence).

This rearrangement joins TRBV27 to TRBJ1-5, with D uncertain. This clonotype was obtained from a female donor in good health. The CDR3 region has the DNA TGTGCCAGCAGTTGGGATAGCAATCAGCCCCAGCATTTT. The encoded protein is CASSWDSNQPQHF.